Reported below is one T cell receptor (beta chain). The entry originates in a study of CD8 T cells in Susac syndrome. With random hexamers, roughly 0.5 to 1 ug RNA was reverse transcribed. MiXCR, applied by TCRdb to the immunoSEQ multiplex PCR reads, yields one record per CDR3 protein. The sample yields over 130,000 distinct CDR3 sequences, 95% seen once. This CDR3 spans 12 amino acids. CDR1 is MDHEN, CDR2 SYDVKM, per germline. Trimming removed 5 bases from V and 8 bases from J, with 10 bases in between. The sequenced sample was CD4+ T cells from PBMCs. J is TRBJ2-4 and V is TRBV28; D gene ambiguous. This clonotype was obtained from a human donor with Susac syndrome. The CDR3 protein is CASSPHRHIQYF. The CDR3 DNA reads as TGTGCCAGCAGTCCCCATCGTCACATTCAGTACTTC.